This entry describes one TCR beta chain. Its matching antigen is unknown. Some clones are missing from TCRdb's copy, which holds only in-frame ones; the method was immunoSEQ multiplex PCR. The sample records about 92,000 clones, 75% to 95% being singletons. This sample stems from a study of graft-versus-host responses after intestinal transplantation. Study as a whole: Grafts were multivisceral, liver-intestinal, or isolated intestinal. For approximately three years after anti-thymocyte globulin induction, all recipients took tacrolimus and steroids. Findings and limits, study-wide: GvH clones occurred in recipient marrow; some first appeared in ileum or blood. There was an association between peak levels of circulating GvH clones and early post-transplant HvG declines.

The source was unstimulated CD8+ T cells sorted from spleen or lymph node cells, collected before intestinal transplant. The sequence was obtained from a human donor who received an intestinal transplant.

CDR3 DNA: TGCGCCAGCAGATCCGCGGCTGGAAACACCATATATTTT. Translating gives CASRSAAGNTIYF. V usage is TRBV4-1 and J usage is TRBJ1-3; D is ambiguous. The CDR3 totals 13 residues. Looked up from germline, CDR1 is MGHRA and CDR2 is YSYEKL. Trimming took off 6 bases at V and 2 bases at J, with 8 bases between the two ends.